This T cell receptor (beta chain) derives from a study of brain T cells in children with intractable seizures. Time point defined: blood from clinic visit 5 months post-surgery; TSC patient then seizure free. Surgery cases with the highest brain T cell transcript signatures were chosen for sequencing. In the case of this clone: Antigen: not known.

CDR1 and CDR2 (germline): LNHDA, SQIVND (reference sequence). The length of the CDR3 is 14 residues. V lost 4 bases and J 2 bases, leaving 11 bases between the germline ends. Only in-frame clones appear in the TCRdb table, and some are missing; sequencing was by immunoSEQ multiplex PCR. The data show hundreds of thousands of clones, over 90% seen once. Study outcomes and limitations: Viral specificity was inferred only from CDR3 similarity; HCMV serostatus was unknown.

This specimen was peripheral blood, taken approximately 5 months after surgery. The J gene is TRBJ1-2, the V gene TRBV19, with D uncertain. The source is a boy under two years old with tuberous sclerosis and intractable seizures. The CDR3 loop is CASSKREINYGYTF. The CDR3 DNA follows: TGTGCCAGTAGTAAGCGGGAGATAAACTATGGCTACACCTTC.